This T cell receptor (beta chain) was obtained from a study of T cells in Graves' hyperthyroidism and ophthalmopathy. Study findings and constraints: Blood also carried most thyroid clonotypes expanded above 0.001.

In its sample, this clonotype was seen a few times. Antigen: not known. Regions amplified from RNA transcripts were the TCR beta CDR3 regions. HTBI primers were the set used in a first-round RT-PCR of the TCR CDR3. MiXCR was run by TCRdb on the multiplex PCR reads, yielding one entry per CDR3 protein. The sample consists of 370,000 or so distinct CDR3 sequences, 13% of them appearing once. Trimming left V 3 bases short and J 5 bases short, with 8 bases between. The CDR3 sequence is 14 residues long. CDR1 SGHTA and CDR2 FQGTGA come from the germline V gene. Uncontrolled infection, other autoimmune disease, pregnancy or lactation disqualified patients from enrolment. The diagnostic basis comprised clinical symptoms, serum thyroxine and TRAb, thyroid ultrasound and orbital computed tomography.

Source material: blood. This receptor was identified in a man aged 25 to 45 with Graves' hyperthyroidism that later progressed to Graves' ophthalmopathy. The genes are TRBV7-3 and TRBJ1-6, with D uncertain. The CDR3 loop is CASSFGQHNSPLHF. CDR3 nucleotides: TGTGCCAGCAGCTTCGGGCAGCATAATTCACCCCTCCACTTT.